This record covers a single TCR beta chain. Its antigen is currently unknown. V lost 6 bases to trimming and J lost 3 bases; unmatched junction nucleotides: 4. CDR1 MNHEY and CDR2 SVGEGT come from the germline V gene. The CDR3 runs 15 residues. This specimen belongs to a study of T cell responses to AZD1222 COVID-19 vaccine. Study findings and constraints: Repertoire samples came only from after the peak T cell response. An increase in Spike-specific TCR breadth and depth was observed after two AZD1222 doses.

Pooling was applied to second doses at about 4 or about 12 weeks. Profiling relied on immunoSEQ multiplex PCR, and the TCRdb table lists in-frame clones only, not all of them. This repertoire shows about 150,000 clones, roughly 90% found once; its top ten account for 1.5%. The input for sequencing was peripheral blood, taken 28 days after the second AZD1222 dose. This receptor was obtained from an adult who received the AZD1222 COVID-19 vaccine. The chain is built from TRBV6-2 or TRBV6-3 and TRBJ2-1; 11 positions match TRBD2. Written as DNA, the CDR3 is TGTGCCAGCAGCCTTGGGACTAGCGGCTACAATGAGCAGTTCTTC. It translates to CASSLGTSGYNEQFF.